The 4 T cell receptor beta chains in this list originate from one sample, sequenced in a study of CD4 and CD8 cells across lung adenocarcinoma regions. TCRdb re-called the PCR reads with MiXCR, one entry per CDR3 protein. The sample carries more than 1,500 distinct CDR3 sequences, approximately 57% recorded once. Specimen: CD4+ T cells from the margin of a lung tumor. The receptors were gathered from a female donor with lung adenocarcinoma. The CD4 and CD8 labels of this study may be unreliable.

CDR3 bases: TGTGCCAGCAGTGAAGCGCTCGGGTCATGGAGGGAAGAGACCCAGTACTTC. Protein product: CASSEALGSWREETQYF. This sequence joins TRBV6-1 and TRBJ2-5, with a tentative D call TRBD2 (6 bases). Trimming took off 0 bases at V and 3 bases at J, with 17 bases between the two ends. Germline assignment: CDR1 MNHNS and CDR2 SASEGT. CDR3 size: 17 residues.

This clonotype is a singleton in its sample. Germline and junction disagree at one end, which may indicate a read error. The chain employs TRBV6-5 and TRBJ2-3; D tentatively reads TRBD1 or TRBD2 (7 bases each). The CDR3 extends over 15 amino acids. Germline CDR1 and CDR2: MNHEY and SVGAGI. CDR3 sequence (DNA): TGTGCCAGCAGTTCCCAGGGGGGGAGCACAGATGAGCAGTACTTT. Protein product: CASSSQGGSTDEQYF.

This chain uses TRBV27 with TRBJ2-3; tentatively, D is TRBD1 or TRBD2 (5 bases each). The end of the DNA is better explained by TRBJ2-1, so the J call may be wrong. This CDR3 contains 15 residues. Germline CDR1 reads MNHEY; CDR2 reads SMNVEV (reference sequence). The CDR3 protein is CASSFSGTIYNEQFF. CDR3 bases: TGTGCCAGCAGTTTCTCCGGGACCATCTACAATGAGCAGTTCTTC.

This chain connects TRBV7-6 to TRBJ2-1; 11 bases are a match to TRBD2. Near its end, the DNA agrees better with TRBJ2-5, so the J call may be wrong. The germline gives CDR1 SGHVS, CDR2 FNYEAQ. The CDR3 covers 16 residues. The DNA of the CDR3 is TGTGCCAGCAGCTTAGAGGCTAGCGGGAGGTTTGAGACCCAGTACTTC. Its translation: CASSLEASGRFETQYF.